This T cell receptor (beta chain) was recovered during a study of OX40 agonist ivuxolimab in advanced cancers. Study-wide findings and caveats: The expanded peripheral T cells' antigen specificity was not determined. The study found that CD8+ T cells averaged more expanded clones than CD4+. Several nonresponders also turned out to have low normalized T-cell clonal expansion. At doses 0.1 to 3.0 mg/kg, CD4+ and CD8+ clones expanded.

Germline CDR1 reads SGDLS; CDR2 reads YYNGEE. Trimming removed 2 bases from V and 1 base from J; junction bases left unmatched: 7. The CDR3 is 17 residues long. On this clone: Its target is unknown.

Profiled with immunoSEQ multiplex PCR; TCRdb holds only in-frame clones, not every one. In the table there are under 25,000 clones, roughly nine tenths of which are singletons. Sample: CD4+ or CD8+ T cells sorted from blood, taken in a trial of the OX40 agonist ivuxolimab. The chain is built from TRBV9 and TRBJ2-1, with TRBD1 identical over 9 bases. The clonotype was recovered from an adult with an advanced solid tumor such as melanoma, head and neck, liver or kidney cancer. The CDR3 protein is CASSVQSGTGSYNEQFF. In DNA, the CDR3 is TGTGCCAGCAGCGTCCAAAGCGGGACAGGGTCCTACAATGAGCAGTTCTTC.